One and the same sample provided the 27 T cell receptor beta chains below, sequenced in a study of breast tumors, draining lymph nodes, adjacent tissues. Samples came from axillary lymph nodes draining the breast cancer. TCRdb used MiXCR to reprocess the multiplex PCR reads, holding one entry per CDR3 protein. Of 200,000 to 250,000 distinct CDR3 sequences in the sample, about 32% were seen once. Sequencing was done on a sample of axillary lymph node tissue. The receptors stem from a female donor with breast cancer. Some clones in this sample may be carry-over from other donors' samples.

Ten or more counts support this clonotype. CDR3 region: CASSYGTDQYF. The CDR3 DNA is TGTGCCAGCAGCTACGGGACAGACCAGTACTTC. The chain couples TRBV7-9 to TRBJ2-7, with 7 bases identical to TRBD1. V gave up 4 bases and J gave up 10 bases; unmatched junction bases: 4. CDR3 length: 11 amino acids. CDR1 SEHNR and CDR2 FQNEAQ come from the germline V gene (reference sequence).

About this clonotype: This may come from a read error, since a much larger clone is one base off. This CDR3 is CASSNSGSNTGELVF. For the CDR3, the DNA is TGTGCCAGCAGCAATAGCGGCTCGAACACCGGGGAGCTGGTTTTT. The chain is built from TRBV3-1 and TRBJ2-2; D may be TRBD2 (6 bases). The CDR3 extends over 15 amino acids. The germline V gene has CDR1 LGHDT and CDR2 YNNKEL (reference sequence).

This clonotype was recorded at least ten times. This sequence joins TRBV5-1 and TRBJ2-1; possible D gene TRBD2, 5 bases. V was cut by 0 bases and J by 8 bases, with 12 bases left in between. This CDR3 is 14 amino acids long. Germline V gene sequence: CDR1 SGHRS, CDR2 YFSETQ. CDR3 nucleotides: TGCGCCAGCAGCTTGGAACTAGACGGGGATGAGCAGTTCTTC. Translating it yields CASSLELDGDEQFF. The variable domain in full, with the rest retrieved from reference TRBV5-1 and TRBJ2-1, is KAGVTQTPRYLIKTRGQQVTLSCSPISGHRSVSWYQQTPGQGLQFLFEYFSETQRNKGNFPGRFSGRQFSNSRSEMNVSTLELGDSALYLCASSLELDGDEQFFGPGTRLTVL.

The chain has TRBV7-3 and TRBJ1-1; D is unclear. The CDR3 has 13 residues. Germline-derived CDR1 and CDR2 are SGHTA and FQGTGA. Trimming cost V 7 bases and J 2 bases, with 11 bases left between them. The chain's CDR3 is CASKAPGNTEAFF. The CDR3 DNA sequence: TGTGCCAGCAAGGCTCCGGGAAACACTGAAGCTTTCTTT.

The table lists this clonotype with many counts. The rearrangement joins TRBV30 to TRBJ1-6; D not resolved. V was clipped by 7 bases and J by 9 bases, with 13 bases between them. Germline V gene lookup returns CDR1 GTSNPN and CDR2 SVGIG (reference sequence). The CDR3 is 12 amino acids. The CDR3 bases are TGTGCCTCAAGGAAGGGAGGTTCACCCCTCCACTTT. It is translated as CASRKGGSPLHF.

This clonotype has a handful of counts. The chain is built from TRBV20-1 and TRBJ1-1; TRBD1 agrees at 7 bases. The V segment lost 6 bases and the J segment 5 bases; nucleotides outside the gene matches: 6. Looked up from germline, CDR1 is DFQATT and CDR2 is SNEGSKA (reference sequence). There are 12 residues in the CDR3. The CDR3: CSADRERTEAFF. The CDR3 DNA is TGCAGTGCCGACAGGGAAAGAACTGAAGCTTTCTTT.

The sample holds a few counts of this clonotype. V gene TRBV28 combines with J gene TRBJ2-3; possibly TRBD1 for D (5 bases). The CDR3 extends over 15 amino acids. CDR1 is MDHEN and CDR2 is SYDVKM in the germline V gene. V was shortened by 6 bases and J by 3 bases, with 16 bases between the two germline ends. For the CDR3, the DNA is TGTGCCAGCAGAAATATCAGGGAACGGACAGATACGCAGTATTTT. Protein sequence: CASRNIRERTDTQYF.

The chain combines TRBV7-2 with TRBJ1-5; 7 bases are shared with TRBD1. The V segment lost 5 bases and the J segment 6 bases; nucleotides outside the gene matches: 7. Germline values: CDR1 SGHTA, CDR2 FQGNSA. The CDR3 is 14 residues long. The CDR3 reads CASSPSTGSQPQHF. The CDR3 DNA reads TGTGCCAGCAGCCCCTCGACAGGGTCTCAGCCCCAGCATTTT. The full variable domain, rest sourced from reference TRBV7-2 and TRBJ1-5, is GAGVSQSPSNKVTEKGKDVELRCDPISGHTALYWYRQSLGQGLEFLIYFQGNSAPDKSGLPSDRFSAERTGGSVSTLTIQRTQQEDSAVYLCASSPSTGSQPQHFGDGTRLSIL.

The chain has TRBV13 and TRBJ1-2; 10 nucleotides match TRBD1. Germline trimming cut 3 bases from V and 8 bases from J; bases unmatched to any gene: 6. The CDR3 has 14 residues. From germline, CDR1 is PRHDT and CDR2 FYEKMQ (reference sequence). CDR3: CASSFPGTGDGYTF. CDR3 coding DNA: TGTGCCAGCAGCTTCCCCGGGACAGGGGACGGCTACACCTTC.

This clonotype showed up many times. V and J are TRBV12-3 or TRBV12-4 and TRBJ1-5; D is possibly TRBD1 (5 bases). The CDR3 consists of 16 residues. Trimming took off 0 bases at V and 2 bases at J, with 11 bases between the two ends. The chain's CDR3 is CASSLALGAGNQPQHF. The CDR3 DNA reads as TGTGCCAGCAGTTTAGCGCTAGGGGCCGGCAATCAGCCCCAGCATTTT.

This clonotype was seen ten or more times. V is TRBV9 and J is TRBJ2-6, with D maybe TRBD1 (6 bases). CDR3 length: 17 residues. Germline V gene lookup returns CDR1 SGDLS and CDR2 YYNGEE. V lost 3 bases, J lost 2 bases, and 15 bases lay in between. DNA of the CDR3: TGTGCCAGCAGCGCCCCTGCCAGGGGCGCTGGGGCCAACGTCCTGACTTTC. It codes for CASSAPARGAGANVLTF.

About this clonotype itself: The conserved phenylalanine or tryptophan is not found at the CDR3 terminus, so this likely reflects a read error. The limits of the CDR3 on the DNA are not certain, so only TCRdb's listed CDR3 is given. J is TRBJ2-3 and V is TRBV19; TRBD1, the D gene given by the table, was not confirmed from the DNA. Both ends counted, the CDR3 spans 8 residues. Looked up from germline, CDR1 is LNHDA and CDR2 is SQIVND (reference sequence). CDR3 protein: CASSIVGV.

The V and J genes are TRBV7-3 and TRBJ2-6; D tentatively fits TRBD1 or TRBD2 (5 bases each). The CDR3 has 15 residues. The V end lost 5 bases, the J end lost 4 bases, and 12 bases lay between the germline ends. CDR1 is SGHTA and CDR2 is FQGTGA in the germline V gene. The CDR3 here is CASSPQGVGANVLTF. The CDR3 nucleotides read TGTGCCAGCAGCCCCCAGGGAGTCGGGGCCAACGTCCTGACTTTC.

This clonotype was recorded a few times. The chain recombines TRBV28 with TRBJ1-4; 7 nucleotides line up with TRBD1. CDR1 MDHEN and CDR2 SYDVKM come from the germline V gene. The CDR3 totals 13 residues. Losses at the gene ends were 11 bases for V and 7 bases for J; bases not matched to a gene: 10. For the CDR3, the DNA is TGTGCCGCGACAGGGCGAGTCGCTGAAAAACTGTTTTTT. Translation: CAATGRVAEKLFF. Full variable domain (remainder filled in from reference TRBV28 and TRBJ1-4): DVKVTQSSRYLVKRTGEKVFLECVQDMDHENMFWYRQDPGLGLRLIYFSYDVKMKEKGDIPEGYSVSREKKERFSLILESASTNQTSMYLCAATGRVAEKLFFGSGTQLSVL.

This clonotype has a count of ten or more. The genes are TRBV19 and TRBJ2-5; D unclear. Germline assignment: CDR1 LNHDA and CDR2 SQIVND (reference sequence). This CDR3 has 11 residues. With 5 bases removed from V and 4 bases from J, the gap between germline ends came to 5 bases. Here the CDR3 reads CASSARETQYF. Here the CDR3 DNA reads TGTGCCAGTAGTGCCCGAGAGACCCAGTACTTC.

Ten or more counts support this clonotype. V usage is TRBV6-5 and J usage is TRBJ2-6; no definite D call. Germline V gene data show CDR1 as MNHEY and CDR2 as SVGAGI. With 0 bases removed from V and 2 bases from J, the gap between germline ends came to 8 bases. The CDR3 covers 16 residues. CDR3 DNA sequence: TGTGCCAGCAGTTACTCCTTGGCAGCTGGGGCCAACGTCCTGACTTTC. Protein: CASSYSLAAGANVLTF.

This clonotype was observed at least ten times. The chain uses TRBV12-3 or TRBV12-4 and TRBJ2-3; 9 positions match TRBD1. The CDR3 is 15 amino acids. J lost 2 bases, V lost 4 bases, and 4 bases had no gene match. The CDR3 loop is CASSSGTGNTDTQYF. The DNA for the CDR3 is TGTGCCAGCAGTTCTGGGACAGGGAACACAGATACGCAGTATTTT.

The table lists this clonotype with many counts. The V call is TRBV28, the J call TRBJ1-2, with D perhaps matching TRBD1 (5 bases). V was clipped by 2 bases and J by 0 bases, with 10 bases between them. CDR1 is MDHEN, CDR2 SYDVKM, per germline. The CDR3 is 15 amino acids. CDR3 loop: CASSLVGRANYGYTF. Here the CDR3 DNA reads TGTGCCAGCAGTTTAGTGGGGCGAGCTAACTATGGCTACACCTTC.

This clonotype was counted at least ten times. The chain uses TRBV11-2 and TRBJ2-7; 10 bases match TRBD1. Germline trimming cut 3 bases from V and 3 bases from J; bases unmatched to any gene: 5. The CDR3 loop spans 15 amino acids. The germline CDR1 and CDR2 sequences are SGHAT and FQNNGV. Here the CDR3 DNA reads TGTGCCAGCAGCTTGGGGACAGGGGCCTACTACGAGCAGTACTTC. It encodes CASSLGTGAYYEQYF.

This clonotype was seen at least ten times. CDR3 in amino acids: CASSQDRARTSGRPQSSYNEQFF. The CDR3 DNA reads as TGTGCCAGCAGCCAAGACAGGGCTAGGACTAGCGGGAGGCCTCAAAGCTCCTACAATGAGCAGTTCTTC. This chain links TRBV7-2 with TRBJ2-1; 14 bases map to TRBD2. CDR3 size: 23 residues. The J segment lost 0 bases and the V segment lost 5 bases, leaving 21 bases of the junction unmatched. From germline, CDR1 is SGHTA and CDR2 FQGNSA.

V usage is TRBV20-1 and J usage is TRBJ1-6; maybe TRBD1 (5 bases). Trimming pared 4 bases from V and 10 bases from J, leaving 14 bases between. CDR1 is DFQATT and CDR2 is SNEGSKA in the germline V gene (reference sequence). CDR3 size: 13 residues. The CDR3 bases are TGCAGTGCTACACCGGGGGTCGGATCACCCCTCCACTTT. Protein sequence: CSATPGVGSPLHF.

This clonotype was picked up many times. The rearrangement uses TRBV6-2 or TRBV6-3 and TRBJ2-7; 14 positions agree with TRBD2. V dropped 6 bases and J dropped 7; count of bases not matched to a gene: 8. Germline CDR1 is MNHEY and CDR2 is SVGEGT. The CDR3 is 15 residues long. CDR3 bases: TGTGCCAGCAGCTCGGGACTAGCGGGAGCGAGGGAGCAGTACTTC. It codes for CASSSGLAGAREQYF.

This clonotype has ten or more counts. This sequence joins TRBV12-3 or TRBV12-4 and TRBJ2-1; D is perhaps TRBD1 or TRBD2 (5 bases each). Trimming pared 5 bases from V and 4 bases from J, leaving 18 bases between. This CDR3 is 16 amino acids long. The CDR3 reads CASSDPGALEYNEQFF. In DNA form, the CDR3 reads TGTGCCAGCAGTGACCCCGGGGCACTGGAGTACAATGAGCAGTTCTTC.

On this clonotype itself: At one boundary the junction diverges from the germline segment, which might be a read error. CDR3 loop: CASRASDRGSNQPQHF. The DNA of the CDR3 is TGTGCCAGCAGAGCCTCCGACAGGGGAAGCAATCAGCCCCAGCATTTC. The chain uses TRBV2 and TRBJ1-5, with TRBD1 identical over 8 bases. This CDR3 region has 16 residues. From germline, CDR1 is SNHLY and CDR2 FYNNEI. The full variable domain, its missing parts supplied by reference TRBV2 and TRBJ1-5, is EPEVTQTPSHQVTQMGQEVILRCVPISNHLYFYWYRQILGQKVEFLVSFYNNEISEKSEIFDDQFSVERPDGSNFTLKIRSTKLEDSAMYFCASRASDRGSNQPQHFGDGTRLSIL.

Note on this clonotype: This may be a read error, as it is one base from a much larger clone. The rearrangement links TRBV6-5 to TRBJ2-7; D is uncertain. The CDR3 consists of 13 residues. Per germline, CDR1 MNHEY and CDR2 SVGAGI. The V end was cut by 5 bases, the J end by 6 bases, with 14 bases between. CDR3: CASSQAPQSEQYF. The CDR3 DNA reads as TGTGCCAGCAGTCAAGCCCCACAATCCGAGCAGTACTTC.

A note on this clonotype: The final CDR3 position lacks the conserved phenylalanine or tryptophan, pointing to a likely read error. The rearrangement uses TRBV24-1 and TRBJ2-3; 11 bases line up with TRBD2. V lost 2 bases to trimming and J lost 0 bases; unmatched junction nucleotides: 6. CDR1 is KGHDR, CDR2 SFDVKD, per germline. This CDR3 region has 18 residues. The CDR3, as DNA: TGTGCCACCAGTGATTCAGCCTGGACTAGCGGGAGCACAGATACGCAGTATCTT. This gives the protein CATSDSAWTSGSTDTQYL.

This clonotype has ten or more counts. The rearrangement joins TRBV7-9 to TRBJ2-2; the D gene is possibly TRBD1 (7 bases). The ends were cut back, 5 bases at V and 5 bases at J, with 9 bases in the middle. This CDR3 has 13 amino acids. Germline V gene sequence: CDR1 SEHNR, CDR2 FQNEAQ (reference sequence). The CDR3 DNA is TGTGCCAGCAGCCCAGGGGGGACCGGGGAGCTGTTTTTT. Protein product: CASSPGGTGELFF.